The 4 T cell receptor beta chains presented below share a single source sample, sequenced in a study of blood T cell repertoires in COVID-19. Assay used: immunoSEQ multiplex PCR; TCRdb lists only in-frame clones, some missing. The sample includes a few hundred thousand clones, around 88% of them seen just once. The sequenced material came from peripheral blood. The source of these receptors is a woman aged 45 to 65 with acute or convalescent COVID-19.

The V call is TRBV7-9, the J call TRBJ1-5; weak D call: TRBD1 (6 bases). CDR1 and CDR2 (germline): SEHNR, FQNEAQ (reference sequence). The CDR3 contains 16 residues. Trimming shortened V by 2 bases and J by 7 bases, and 18 bases separated the two germline ends. The CDR3 nucleotides read TGTGCCAGCAGCTTATCTCGCAGGGGAAGGGGACAGCCCCAGCATTTT. It is translated as CASSLSRRGRGQPQHF.

This clone occurred once. At one boundary the junction diverges from the germline segment, which might be a read error. The rearrangement links TRBV7-7 to TRBJ2-3, with D possibly TRBD1 on 6 matching bases. Germline CDR1 reads SSHAT; CDR2 reads FNYEAQ (reference sequence). The CDR3 sequence is 14 residues long. The CDR3 nucleotides are TGTGCTAGCAGCCGTGGACAGACCACAGATACGCAGTATTTT. Translating gives CASSRGQTTDTQYF.

This rearrangement joins TRBV18 to TRBJ1-6, with 7 bases that match TRBD1. J was trimmed by 8 bases and V by 5 bases; bases with no gene match: 9. The CDR3 is 15 residues long. CDR1 and CDR2 (germline): KGHSH, LQKENI. CDR3 amino acids: CASSEQGPPDSPLHF. DNA for the CDR3: TGTGCCAGCTCAGAACAGGGGCCCCCCGATTCACCCCTCCACTTT. Variable domain in full (rest from reference TRBV18 and TRBJ1-6): NAGVMQNPRHLVRRRGQEARLRCSPMKGHSHVYWYRQLPEEGLKFMVYLQKENIIDESGMPKERFSAEFPKEGPSILRIQQVVRGDSAAYFCASSEQGPPDSPLHFGNGTRLTVT.

This clone was detected only once. The chain recombines TRBV29-1 with TRBJ1-5; D is perhaps TRBD1 (6 bases). V lost 6 bases and J lost 4, with 13 bases in between. The CDR3 is 13 amino acids. Per the germline V gene, CDR1 is SQVTM and CDR2 is ANQGSEA. CDR3 coding DNA: TGCAGCGTCCAACAGGGCCCGAATCAGCCCCAGCATTTT. This translates into CSVQQGPNQPQHF.